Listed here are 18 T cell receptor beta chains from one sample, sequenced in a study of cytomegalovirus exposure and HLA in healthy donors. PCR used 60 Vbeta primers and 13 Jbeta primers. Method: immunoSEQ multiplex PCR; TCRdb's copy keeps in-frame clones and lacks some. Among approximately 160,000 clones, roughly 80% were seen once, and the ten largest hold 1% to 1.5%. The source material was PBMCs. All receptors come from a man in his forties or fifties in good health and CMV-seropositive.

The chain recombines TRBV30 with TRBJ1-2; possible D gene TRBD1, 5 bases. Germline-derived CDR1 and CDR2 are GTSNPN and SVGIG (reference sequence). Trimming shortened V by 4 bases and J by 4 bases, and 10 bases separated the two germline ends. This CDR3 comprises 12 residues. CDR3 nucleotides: TGTGCCTGGACACGGGGGACCTATGGCTACACCTTC. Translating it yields CAWTRGTYGYTF.

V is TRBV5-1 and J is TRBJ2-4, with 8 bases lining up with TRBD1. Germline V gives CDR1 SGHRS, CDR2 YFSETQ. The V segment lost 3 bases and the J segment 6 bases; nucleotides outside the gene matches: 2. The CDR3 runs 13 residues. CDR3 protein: CASSSGQVNIQYF. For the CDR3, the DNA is TGCGCCAGCAGCTCGGGACAGGTAAACATTCAGTACTTC. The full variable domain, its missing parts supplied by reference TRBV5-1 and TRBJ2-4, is KAGVTQTPRYLIKTRGQQVTLSCSPISGHRSVSWYQQTPGQGLQFLFEYFSETQRNKGNFPGRFSGRQFSNSRSEMNVSTLELGDSALYLCASSSGQVNIQYFGAGTRLSVL.

CDR3 sequence (DNA): TGTGCCAGCAACCGACAGGGGCGTAGGGAGACCCAGTACTTC. As protein: CASNRQGRRETQYF. V usage is TRBV2 and J usage is TRBJ2-5; 8 nucleotides agree with TRBD1. V gave up 7 bases and J gave up 5 bases; unmatched junction bases: 9. The CDR3 totals 14 residues. Germline CDR1 reads SNHLY; CDR2 reads FYNNEI.

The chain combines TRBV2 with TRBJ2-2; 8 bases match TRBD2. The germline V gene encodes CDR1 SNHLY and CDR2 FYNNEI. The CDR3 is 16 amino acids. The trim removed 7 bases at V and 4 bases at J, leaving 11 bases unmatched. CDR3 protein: CASTPHGTRGTGELFF. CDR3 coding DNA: TGTGCCAGCACCCCCCATGGGACTAGAGGCACCGGGGAGCTGTTTTTT.

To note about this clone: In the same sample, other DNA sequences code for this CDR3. The chain's CDR3 is CASSYRQGADGYTF. The CDR3, as DNA: TGTGCCAGCAGTTACAGGCAGGGGGCGGATGGCTACACCTTC. The genes are TRBV6-6 and TRBJ1-2; 8 bases align to TRBD1. In germline, CDR1 is MNHNY, CDR2 SVGAGI (reference sequence). The CDR3 has 14 amino acids. V lost 2 bases and J lost 6; bases outside the gene matches: 5.

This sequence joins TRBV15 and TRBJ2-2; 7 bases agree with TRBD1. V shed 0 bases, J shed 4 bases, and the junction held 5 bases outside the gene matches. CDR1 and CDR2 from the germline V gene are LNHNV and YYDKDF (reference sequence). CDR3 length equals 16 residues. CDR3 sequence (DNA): TGTGCCACCAGCAGAGATATGGGACAGTTCACCGGGGAGCTGTTTTTT. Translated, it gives CATSRDMGQFTGELFF.

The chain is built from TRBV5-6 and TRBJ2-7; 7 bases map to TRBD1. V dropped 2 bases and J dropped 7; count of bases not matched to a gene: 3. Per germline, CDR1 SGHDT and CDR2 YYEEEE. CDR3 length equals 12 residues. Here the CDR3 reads CASSFGQAEQYF. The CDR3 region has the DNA TGTGCCAGCAGCTTCGGACAGGCTGAGCAGTACTTC. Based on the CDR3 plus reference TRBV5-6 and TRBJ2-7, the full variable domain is DAGVTQSPTHLIKTRGQQVTLRCSPKSGHDTVSWYQQALGQGPQFIFQYYEEEERQRGNFPDRFSGHQFPNYSSELNVNALLLGDSALYLCASSFGQAEQYFGPGTRLTVT.

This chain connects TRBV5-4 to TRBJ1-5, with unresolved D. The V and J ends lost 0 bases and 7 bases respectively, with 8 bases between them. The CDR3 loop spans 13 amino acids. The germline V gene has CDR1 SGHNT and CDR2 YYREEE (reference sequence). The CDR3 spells CASSLERGQPQHF. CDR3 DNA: TGTGCCAGCAGCTTGGAACGTGGCCAGCCCCAGCATTTT.

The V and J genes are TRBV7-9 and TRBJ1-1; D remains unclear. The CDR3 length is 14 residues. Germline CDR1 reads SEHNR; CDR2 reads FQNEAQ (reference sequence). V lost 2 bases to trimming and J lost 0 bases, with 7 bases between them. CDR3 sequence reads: CASSLSRLNTEAFF. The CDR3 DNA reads TGTGCCAGCAGCTTATCTCGTCTGAACACTGAAGCTTTCTTT.

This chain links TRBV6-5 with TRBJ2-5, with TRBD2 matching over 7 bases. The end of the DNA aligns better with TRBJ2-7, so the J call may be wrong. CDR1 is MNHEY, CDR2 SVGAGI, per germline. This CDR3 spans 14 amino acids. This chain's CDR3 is CASSPGAGSYEQYF. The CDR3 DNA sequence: TGTGCCAGCAGCCCCGGAGCGGGATCTTACGAGCAGTACTTC.

As DNA, the CDR3 is TGTGCCAGCAGCCCGGGACTAGCCTCCTACGAGCAGTACTTC. Protein: CASSPGLASYEQYF. The chain combines TRBV11-3 with TRBJ2-7; the match to TRBD2 covers 9 bases. CDR1 and CDR2 (germline): SGHNT, YENEEA. The CDR3 totals 14 residues. With V trimmed by 5 bases and J by 0 bases, 2 bases remained unmatched.

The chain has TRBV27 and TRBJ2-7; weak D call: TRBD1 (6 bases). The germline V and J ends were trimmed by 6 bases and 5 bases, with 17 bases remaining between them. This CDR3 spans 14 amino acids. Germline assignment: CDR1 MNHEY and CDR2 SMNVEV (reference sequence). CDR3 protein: CASSISAGDHEQYF. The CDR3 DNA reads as TGTGCCAGCAGCATTTCCGCAGGGGACCACGAGCAGTACTTC.

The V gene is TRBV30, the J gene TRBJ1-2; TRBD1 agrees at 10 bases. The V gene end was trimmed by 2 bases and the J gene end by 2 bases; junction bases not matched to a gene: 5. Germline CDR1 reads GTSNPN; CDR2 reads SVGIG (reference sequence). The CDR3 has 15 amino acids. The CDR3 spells CAWSRRTGGNYGYTF. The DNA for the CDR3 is TGTGCCTGGAGTCGACGGACAGGGGGAAACTATGGCTACACCTTC.

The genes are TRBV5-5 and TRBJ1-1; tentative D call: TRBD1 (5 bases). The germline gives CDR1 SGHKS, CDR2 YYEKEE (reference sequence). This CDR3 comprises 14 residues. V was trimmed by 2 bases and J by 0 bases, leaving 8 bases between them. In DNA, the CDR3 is TGTGCCAGCAGCTTTCGGGGGATGAACACTGAAGCTTTCTTT. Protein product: CASSFRGMNTEAFF.

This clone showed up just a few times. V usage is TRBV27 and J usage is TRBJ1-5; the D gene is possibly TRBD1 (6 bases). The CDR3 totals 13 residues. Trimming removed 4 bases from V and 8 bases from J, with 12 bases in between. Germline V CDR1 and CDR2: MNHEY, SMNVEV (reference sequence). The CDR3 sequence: CASSSRGSEPQHF. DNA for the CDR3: TGTGCCAGCAGTTCCAGGGGTTCCGAGCCCCAGCATTTT.

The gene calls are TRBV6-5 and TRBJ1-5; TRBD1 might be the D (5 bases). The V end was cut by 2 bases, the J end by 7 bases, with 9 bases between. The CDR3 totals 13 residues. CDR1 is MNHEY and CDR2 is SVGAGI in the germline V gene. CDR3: CASSYGWGQPQHF. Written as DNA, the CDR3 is TGTGCCAGCAGTTACGGGTGGGGCCAGCCCCAGCATTTT.

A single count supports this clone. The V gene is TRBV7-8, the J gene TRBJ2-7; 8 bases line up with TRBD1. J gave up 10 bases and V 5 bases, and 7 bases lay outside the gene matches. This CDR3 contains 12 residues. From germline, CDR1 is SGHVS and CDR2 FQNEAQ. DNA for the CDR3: TGTGCCAGCAGCCCCGGACAGGGCCTCCAGTACTTC. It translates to CASSPGQGLQYF.

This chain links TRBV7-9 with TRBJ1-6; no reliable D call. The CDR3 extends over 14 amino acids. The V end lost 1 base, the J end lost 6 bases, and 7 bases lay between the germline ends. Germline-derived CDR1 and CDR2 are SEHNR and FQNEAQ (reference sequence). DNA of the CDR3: TGTGCCAGCAGCTTAGACGCGGGTAATTCACCCCTCCACTTT. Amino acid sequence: CASSLDAGNSPLHF.